This T cell receptor beta chain emerged from a study of monozygotic twins with inflammatory bowel disease. For each CDR3 protein, TCRdb gives one entry from its re-call of the 5' RACE reads, without DNA. The listing records more than 300,000 distinct CDR3 sequences. This CDR3 has 17 residues. Germline-derived CDR1 and CDR2 are MNHEY and SVGAGI. The chain uses TRBV6-5 and TRBJ1-1; TCRdb returns TRBD1, unconfirmable since there is no DNA. The receptor was derived from a human donor with ulcerative colitis or Crohn's disease, or a healthy co-twin of an affected twin (not recorded which). The sequenced material came from blood. The CDR3 region is CASSYSTGEWEFAEAFF.